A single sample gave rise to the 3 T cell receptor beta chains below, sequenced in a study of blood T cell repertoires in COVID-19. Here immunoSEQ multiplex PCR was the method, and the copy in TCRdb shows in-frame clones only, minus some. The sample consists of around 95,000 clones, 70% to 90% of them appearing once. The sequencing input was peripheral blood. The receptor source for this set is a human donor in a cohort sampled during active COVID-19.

The CDR3 DNA sequence: TGTGCCACCAGTGACGAAAACAGGGGCGGTGAGCAGTTCTTC. As protein: CATSDENRGGEQFF. The V and J genes are TRBV24-1 and TRBJ2-1, with 7 bases identical to TRBD1. With 4 bases clipped from V and 9 bases from J, the junction kept 8 bases outside the gene matches. CDR3 size: 14 residues. Looked up from germline, CDR1 is KGHDR and CDR2 is SFDVKD.

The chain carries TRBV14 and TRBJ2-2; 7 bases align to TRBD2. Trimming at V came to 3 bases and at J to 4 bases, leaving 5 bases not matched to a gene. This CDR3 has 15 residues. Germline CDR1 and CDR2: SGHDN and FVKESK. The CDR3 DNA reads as TGTGCCAGCAGCCACCCCGGGAGGCTCACCGGGGAGCTGTTTTTT. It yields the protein CASSHPGRLTGELFF. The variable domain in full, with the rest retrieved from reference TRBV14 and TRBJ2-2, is EAGVTQFPSHSVIEKGQTVTLRCDPISGHDNLYWYRRVMGKEIKFLLHFVKESKQDESGMPNNRFLAERTGGTYSTLKVQPAELEDSGVYFCASSHPGRLTGELFFGEGSRLTVL.

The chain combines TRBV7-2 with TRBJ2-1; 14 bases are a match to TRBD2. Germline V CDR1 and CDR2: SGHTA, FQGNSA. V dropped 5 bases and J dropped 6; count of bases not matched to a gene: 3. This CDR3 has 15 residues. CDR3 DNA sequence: TGTGCCAGCAGCCCCGGGACTAGCGGGAGCAATGAGCAGTTCTTC. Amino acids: CASSPGTSGSNEQFF.